This T cell receptor beta chain was obtained from a study of T-cell reconstitution after alpha-beta-depleted transplantation in children. Study findings and constraints: Several hundred expanded graft clones reportedly gave rise to the alpha-beta T cells present about two months after transplant.

Preparation of the TCRbeta library used unique molecular identifiers. TCRdb ran MiXCR on the PCR reads and lists one entry per CDR3 protein. The repertoire holds approximately 650,000 distinct CDR3 sequences, with under 15% as singletons. The germline CDR1 and CDR2 sequences are ENHRY and SYGVKD. V was trimmed by 3 bases and J by 5 bases, leaving 4 bases between them. This CDR3 is 11 amino acids long. Concerning this clonotype: Its antigen is unknown.

This clonotype was sampled from a girl aged 2 to 10 with congenital amegakaryocytic thrombocytopenia, due to receive a stem cell transplant. The rearrangement links TRBV10-3 to TRBJ1-2; D unclear. The specimen was PBMCs, collected before TCRalphabeta/CD19-depleted stem cell transplant. CDR3 residues: CAISDVYGYTF. The CDR3 bases are TGTGCCATCAGTGATGTATATGGCTACACCTTC.